One sample yielded the 7 T cell receptor beta chains listed below, sequenced in a study of CD4 T cells in relation to SARS-CoV-2 and coronaviruses. Sequenced by immunoSEQ multiplex PCR; TCRdb stores in-frame clones only, minus some. Among 16,000 or so clones, around 82% were seen once, and the ten largest hold about a sixth. Unexposed donor CD4+ T cells date from about 2011-2018, before the COVID-19 pandemic. After roughly ten days of culture, CD4+ T cells were isolated. No antigen is known for these receptors. The specimen sequenced was CD4+ T cells from PBMCs, cultured in vitro. The source of these receptors is a human donor in good health.

This chain connects TRBV6-4 to TRBJ2-3; D unresolved. The germline V and J ends were trimmed by 0 bases and 2 bases, with 9 bases remaining between them. Germline V gives CDR1 MRHNA, CDR2 SNTAGT. The CDR3 runs to 15 residues. The CDR3 here is CASSDSSQLTDTQYF. The CDR3 nucleotides are TGTGCCAGCAGTGACTCCAGTCAGCTCACAGATACGCAGTATTTT.

The chain's CDR3 is CASSFGTSYEQYF. Here the CDR3 DNA reads TGTGCCAGCAGCTTCGGGACCTCCTACGAGCAGTACTTC. V gene TRBV11-1 combines with J gene TRBJ2-7; the D gene could be TRBD1 or TRBD2 (5 bases each). Germline values: CDR1 SGHAT, CDR2 FQDESV (reference sequence). The ends were cut back, 3 bases at V and 0 bases at J, with 6 bases in the middle. This CDR3 is built from 13 residues. Combining the CDR3 with reference TRBV11-1 and TRBJ2-7 gives the whole variable domain EAEVAQSPRYKITEKSQAVAFWCDPISGHATLYWYRQILGQGPELLVQFQDESVVDDSQLPKDRFSAERLKGVDSTLKIQPAELGDSAMYLCASSFGTSYEQYFGPGTRLTVT.

CDR3 sequence reads: CASSITGGGSDGYTF. The CDR3 DNA reads as TGTGCCAGCAGTATCACAGGGGGCGGTTCGGATGGCTACACCTTC. The chain combines TRBV6-5 with TRBJ1-2; 9 bases map to TRBD1. Germline V CDR1 and CDR2: MNHEY, SVGAGI. The junction had 10 bases not matched to a gene; V was cut back by 5 bases and J by 6 bases. This CDR3 has 15 amino acids.

This clone was seen a few times. The chain joins TRBV27 to TRBJ2-1; 8 positions match TRBD2. This CDR3 has 14 residues. Per germline, CDR1 MNHEY and CDR2 SMNVEV (reference sequence). Trimming removed 6 bases from V and 3 bases from J; junction bases left unmatched: 4. The CDR3 region has the DNA TGTGCCAGCAGAGTAGCGGGACTCTACAATGAGCAGTTCTTC. This translates into CASRVAGLYNEQFF.

This chain uses TRBV5-1 with TRBJ1-1, with D maybe TRBD1 (6 bases). The CDR3 spans 14 residues. CDR1 SGHRS and CDR2 YFSETQ come from the germline V gene. The V end was cut by 4 bases, the J end by 1 base, with 11 bases between. The CDR3 here is CASSGLTGNTEAFF. The CDR3 DNA sequence: TGCGCCAGCAGCGGGTTGACAGGGAACACTGAAGCTTTCTTT.

J is TRBJ2-2 and V is TRBV7-3, with 8 nucleotides matching TRBD2. The CDR3 covers 15 residues. Germline lookup yields CDR1 SGHTA and CDR2 FQGTGA. The ends lost 4 bases at V and 3 bases at J; junction bases unmatched: 4. The CDR3 is CASSSGGSDTGELFF. In DNA, the CDR3 is TGTGCCAGCAGCTCGGGAGGGTCGGACACCGGGGAGCTGTTTTTT.

The rearrangement links TRBV5-1 to TRBJ2-5; 10 positions agree with TRBD1. The CDR3 runs 14 residues. After removal of 4 bases from V and 5 bases from J, the junction contained 5 bases not matched to a gene. Germline lookup yields CDR1 SGHRS and CDR2 YFSETQ. As DNA, the CDR3 is TGCGCCAGCAGCCGGGACAGGGGAAAGGAGACCCAGTACTTC. Translating gives CASSRDRGKETQYF.